This T cell receptor beta chain was recovered during a study of blood T cells in healthy people across ages. A J-beta primer mix and a sample-barcoded 5' primer were used in a second PCR of about 6 to 12 cycles. Tags on each cDNA molecule came from a template-switch adaptor with 12 random nucleotides. Using its own MiXCR run on the 5' RACE reads, TCRdb lists one record per CDR3 protein. The table shows 780,000 or so distinct CDR3 sequences, with roughly three fifths occurring only once. This CDR3 contains 13 residues. Germline values: CDR1 SNHLY, CDR2 FYNNEI. V was clipped by 8 bases and J by 4 bases; unmatched bases: 5. This clonotype came up a few times.

This TCR was sampled from a man aged 40-55 years in good health. The J gene is TRBJ1-5, the V gene TRBV2, with 7 bases fitting TRBD1. The specimen was blood. The CDR3 coding sequence is TGTGCCAGCTTGGGACAGCAGAATCAGCCCCAGCATTTT. Translating gives CASLGQQNQPQHF.